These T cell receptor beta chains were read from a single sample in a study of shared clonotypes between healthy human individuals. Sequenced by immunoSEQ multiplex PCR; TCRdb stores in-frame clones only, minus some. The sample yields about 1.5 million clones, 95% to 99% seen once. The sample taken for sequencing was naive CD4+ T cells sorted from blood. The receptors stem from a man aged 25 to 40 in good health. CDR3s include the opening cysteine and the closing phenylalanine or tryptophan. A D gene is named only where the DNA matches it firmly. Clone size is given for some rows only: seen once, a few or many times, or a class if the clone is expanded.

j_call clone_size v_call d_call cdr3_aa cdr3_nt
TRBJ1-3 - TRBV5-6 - CASSSYGPTSGNTIYF TGTGCCAGCAGCTCCTACGGACCGACATCTGGAAACACCATATATTTT
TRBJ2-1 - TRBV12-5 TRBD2 CASGLVLRLAGVSSSYNEQFF TGTGCTAGTGGTTTGGTACTGAGACTAGCGGGAGTAAGTAGCTCCTACAATGAGCAGTTCTTC
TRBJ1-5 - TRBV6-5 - CASSSITDSNQPQHF TGTGCCAGCAGTTCCATCACAGATAGCAATCAGCCCCAGCATTTT
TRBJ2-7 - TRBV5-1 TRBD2 CASSLAAGGGPHEQYF TGCGCCAGCAGCTTGGCCGCTGGGGGAGGGCCTCACGAGCAGTACTTC
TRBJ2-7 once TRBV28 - CASSPRPINYEQYF TGTGCCAGCAGTCCAAGACCGATAAACTACGAGCAGTACTTC
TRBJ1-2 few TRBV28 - CASSLSGSYGYTF TGTGCCAGCAGTCTTAGCGGTAGCTATGGCTACACCTTC
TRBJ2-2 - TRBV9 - CASSEYITGELFF TGTGCCAGCAGCGAATACATCACCGGGGAGCTGTTTTTT
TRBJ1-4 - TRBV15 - CATSRDMLSATNEKLFF TGTGCCACCAGCAGAGATATGTTGTCGGCAACTAATGAAAAACTGTTTTTT
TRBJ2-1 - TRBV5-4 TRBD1 CASSPTGRSYNEQFF TGTGCCAGCAGCCCGACAGGGCGGTCCTACAATGAGCAGTTCTTC
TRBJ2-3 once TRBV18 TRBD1 CASSPGQATDTQYF TGTGCCAGCTCACCGGGACAGGCAACAGATACGCAGTATTTT
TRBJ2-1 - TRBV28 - CASSNRDVYNEQFF TGTGCCAGCAGCAACCGGGACGTCTACAATGAGCAGTTCTTC
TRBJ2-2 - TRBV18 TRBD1 CASSPTAGGVNTGELFF TGTGCCAGCTCACCCACCGCAGGGGGAGTGAACACCGGGGAGCTGTTTTTT
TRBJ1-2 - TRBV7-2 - CASSLAPGSGYTF TGTGCCAGCAGCTTAGCACCCGGGAGTGGCTACACCTTC
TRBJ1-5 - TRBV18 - CASSPKGGQPQHF TGTGCCAGCTCACCTAAGGGCGGTCAGCCCCAGCATTTT
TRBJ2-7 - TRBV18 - CASSNPVGPFYEQYF TGTGCCAGCTCAAATCCGGTGGGACCCTTCTACGAGCAGTACTTC
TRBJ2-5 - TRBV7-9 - CASSLGGQETQYF TGTGCCAGCAGCTTAGGGGGGCAAGAGACCCAGTACTTC
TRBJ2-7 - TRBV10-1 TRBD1 CASSIGQGVEQYF TGCGCCAGCAGCATCGGACAGGGCGTCGAGCAGTACTTC
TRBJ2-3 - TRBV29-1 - CSVLTWADTQYF TGCAGCGTGCTGACTTGGGCAGATACGCAGTATTTT
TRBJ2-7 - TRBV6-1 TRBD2 CASSGTSGRSWEQYF TGTGCCAGCAGCGGGACTAGCGGGAGATCTTGGGAGCAGTACTTC
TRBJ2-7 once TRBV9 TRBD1 CASSVVAAGTGSYEQYF TGTGCCAGCAGCGTAGTAGCCGCCGGGACAGGGTCCTACGAGCAGTACTTC
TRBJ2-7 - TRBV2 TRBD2 CASTPGGGAYEQYF TGTGCCAGCACCCCAGGTGGGGGGGCCTACGAGCAGTACTTC
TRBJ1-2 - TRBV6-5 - CASSYFRGQGLYGYTF TGTGCCAGCAGTTACTTCCGGGGGCAGGGGCTCTATGGCTACACCTTC
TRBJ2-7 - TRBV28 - CASSATGGTYEQYF TGTGCCAGCAGTGCCACGGGCGGTACCTACGAGCAGTACTTC
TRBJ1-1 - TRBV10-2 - CASSETGPTEAFF TGCGCCAGCAGTGAGACAGGGCCCACTGAAGCTTTCTTT
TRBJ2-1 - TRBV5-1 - CASSSGLGGNNEQFF TGCGCCAGCAGCTCCGGACTAGGGGGGAACAATGAGCAGTTCTTC
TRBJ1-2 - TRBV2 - CASYRDPLGRKGRNYGYTF TGTGCCAGCTATAGAGACCCTTTGGGGCGGAAGGGCAGAAACTATGGCTACACCTTC
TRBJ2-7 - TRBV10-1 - CASSPGGEQYF TGCGCCAGCAGCCCGGGCGGCGAGCAGTACTTC
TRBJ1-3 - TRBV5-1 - CASSLSPKYSGNTIYF TGCGCCAGCAGCTTGTCACCGAAGTACTCTGGAAACACCATATATTTT
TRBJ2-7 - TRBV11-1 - CASSLAQDRSYEQYF TGTGCCAGCAGCTTAGCGCAGGACAGATCCTACGAGCAGTACTTC
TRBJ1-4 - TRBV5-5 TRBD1 CASSLGPRQGGEKLFF TGTGCCAGCAGCTTAGGTCCCCGACAGGGAGGCGAAAAACTGTTTTTT
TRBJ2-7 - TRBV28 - CASVPGDLRVEQYF TGTGCCAGCGTCCCTGGGGATTTGAGGGTCGAGCAGTACTTC
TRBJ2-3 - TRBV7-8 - CASSLRRRDTQYF TGTGCCAGCAGCTTAAGGCGAAGAGATACGCAGTATTTT
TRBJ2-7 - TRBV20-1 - CSAYHRYEQYF TGCAGTGCTTACCACAGGTACGAGCAGTACTTC
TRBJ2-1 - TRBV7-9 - CASSLVLAGTYNEQFF TGTGCCAGCAGCTTAGTACTGGCGGGGACCTACAATGAGCAGTTCTTC
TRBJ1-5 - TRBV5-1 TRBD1 CASSLLPDRASQPQHF TGCGCCAGCAGCTTGCTCCCCGACAGGGCCAGTCAGCCCCAGCATTTT
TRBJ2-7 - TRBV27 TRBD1 CASSLTGTGLYEQYF TGTGCCAGCAGCCTAACCGGGACAGGGTTATACGAGCAGTACTTC
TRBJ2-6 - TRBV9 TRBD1 CASSVATGQTSGANVLTF TGTGCCAGCAGCGTAGCTACGGGACAGACCTCTGGGGCCAACGTCCTGACTTTC
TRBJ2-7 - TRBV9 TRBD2 CASSIAGGEQYF TGTGCCAGCAGCATAGCGGGAGGCGAGCAGTACTTC
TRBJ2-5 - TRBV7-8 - CASSRRGEETQYF TGTGCCAGCAGCCGGAGGGGGGAGGAGACCCAGTACTTC
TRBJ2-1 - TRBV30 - CAWSVLLQGPYNEQFF TGTGCCTGGAGTGTACTTTTACAGGGCCCCTACAATGAGCAGTTCTTC
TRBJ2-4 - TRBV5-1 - CASKVQRIAKNIQYF TGCGCCAGCAAGGTACAGAGGATAGCCAAAAACATTCAGTACTTC
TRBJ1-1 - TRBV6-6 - CASTTMGMRGSAFF TGTGCCAGCACCACGATGGGGATGAGGGGTTCGGCTTTCTTT
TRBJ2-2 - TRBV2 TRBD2 CASSVRSGSTGELFF TGTGCCAGCAGTGTCAGGAGCGGGAGCACCGGGGAGCTGTTTTTT
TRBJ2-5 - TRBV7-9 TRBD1 CASTRTGPETQYF TGTGCCAGCACCCGGACAGGGCCCGAGACCCAGTACTTC
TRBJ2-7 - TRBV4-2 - CASSESLRVGETNEQYF TGTGCCAGCAGCGAAAGTTTACGCGTCGGGGAAACCAACGAGCAGTACTTC
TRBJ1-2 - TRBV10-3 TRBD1 CAISVGQDGNYGYTF TGTGCCATCAGTGTTGGACAGGATGGAAACTATGGCTACACCTTC
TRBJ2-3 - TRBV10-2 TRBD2 CASSGLAGSTDTQYF TGCGCCAGCAGCGGACTAGCGGGAAGCACAGATACGCAGTATTTT
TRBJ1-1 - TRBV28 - CASSLLDTEAFF TGTGCCAGCAGTTTACTCGACACTGAAGCTTTCTTT
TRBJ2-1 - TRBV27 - CASSFGEGGTYNEQFF TGTGCCAGCAGTTTCGGGGAAGGGGGGACCTACAATGAGCAGTTCTTC
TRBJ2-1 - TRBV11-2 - CASSFMVADNEQFF TGTGCCAGCAGCTTCATGGTAGCGGACAATGAGCAGTTCTTC
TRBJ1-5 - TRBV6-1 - CASSEAMGGLGSQPQHF TGTGCCAGCAGTGAAGCGATGGGTGGGCTGGGGAGCCAGCCCCAGCATTTT
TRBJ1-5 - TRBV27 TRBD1 CASRGDSGNQPQHF TGTGCCAGCAGGGGGGACAGCGGCAATCAGCCCCAGCATTTT
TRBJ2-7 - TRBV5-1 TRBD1 CASSWTGFNEQYF TGCGCCAGCAGCTGGACAGGGTTCAACGAGCAGTACTTC
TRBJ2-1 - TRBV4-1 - CASSSPHVAGEGGSLF TGCGCCAGCAGCTCACCGCACGTTGCGGGAGAGGGGGGGTCGCTCTTC
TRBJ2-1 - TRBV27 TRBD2 CASSQLAGYNNEQFF TGTGCCAGCAGCCAACTAGCGGGCTACAACAATGAGCAGTTCTTC
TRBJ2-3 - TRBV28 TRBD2 CASSSYHYGGTSEINTDTQYF TGTGCCAGCAGTTCATACCATTATGGGGGGACTAGCGAGATAAACACAGATACGCAGTATTTT
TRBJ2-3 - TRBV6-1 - CAAGRGFTDTQYF TGTGCCGCCGGCAGGGGCTTCACAGATACGCAGTATTTT
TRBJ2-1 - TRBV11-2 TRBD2 CASSLGGAGTYNEQFF TGTGCCAGCAGCTTAGGCGGAGCGGGAACCTACAATGAGCAGTTCTTC
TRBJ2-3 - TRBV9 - CASSVVQGGGTDTQYF TGTGCCAGCAGCGTAGTTCAGGGGGGCGGCACAGATACGCAGTATTTT